These 27 T cell receptor beta chains were all obtained from the same sample, sequenced in a study of identical twins. TCRdb analysed the 5' RACE reads with MiXCR anew, one entry per CDR3 protein. This sample yields nearly 250,000 distinct CDR3 sequences, of which around 7% are seen a single time; roughly 3.7% belongs to the top ten. These records were also assigned to another study, of yellow fever vaccine responses in identical twins.

What was sequenced was memory (CD45RO+) T cells sorted from blood. These receptors were taken from a woman between 18 and 29 years old in good health.

A few counts support this clonotype. This chain links TRBV7-9 with TRBJ2-7; D perhaps matches TRBD1 (7 bases). Germline V gene lookup returns CDR1 SEHNR and CDR2 FQNEAQ (reference sequence). Trimming took off 2 bases at V and 0 bases at J, with 17 bases between the two ends. This CDR3 has 17 amino acids. CDR3 region: CASSLPMTGTFSYEQYF. In DNA form, the CDR3 reads TGTGCCAGCAGCTTACCTATGACAGGGACTTTCTCCTACGAGCAGTACTTC.

The rearrangement links TRBV6-1 to TRBJ2-5, with TRBD2 as a possible D gene (6 bases). Trimming left V 2 bases short and J 1 base short, with 14 bases between. The CDR3 covers 16 residues. CDR1 is MNHNS, CDR2 SASEGT, per germline. CDR3 sequence: CASSETSPRTQETQYF. The CDR3 nucleotides are TGTGCCAGCAGTGAAACTAGCCCTAGAACCCAAGAGACCCAGTACTTC.

There are a few counts of this clonotype. V usage is TRBV20-1 and J usage is TRBJ2-5; D might be TRBD1 or TRBD2, each matching 6 bases. CDR3 length: 15 residues. Deletions cut 2 bases from V and 1 base from J, with 14 bases between. CDR1 and CDR2 (germline): DFQATT, SNEGSKA (reference sequence). CDR3 protein: CSARSRGLAQETQYF. In DNA, the CDR3 is TGCAGTGCTAGATCCCGGGGGCTAGCCCAAGAGACCCAGTACTTC.

This clonotype turned up a few times. This chain uses TRBV7-8 with TRBJ2-3; TRBD2 matches 8 bases. The CDR3 length is 15 residues. Trimming at V came to 3 bases and at J to 4 bases, leaving 6 bases not matched to a gene. Germline V gene lookup returns CDR1 SGHVS and CDR2 FQNEAQ. The CDR3 region has the DNA TGTGCCAGCAGCTTGGATCGAGCGGGGGCAGATACGCAGTATTTT. Amino acid sequence: CASSLDRAGADTQYF.

The V and J genes are TRBV4-2 and TRBJ2-2, with D possibly TRBD1 on 5 matching bases. The germline V gene has CDR1 LGHNA and CDR2 YNFKEQ. The CDR3 has 16 residues. Trimming shortened V by 0 bases and J by 5 bases, and 13 bases separated the two germline ends. In nucleotides, the CDR3 is TGTGCCAGCAGCCAAGAGTTCTTGGACAAAACCGGGGAGCTGTTTTTT. Residues: CASSQEFLDKTGELFF.

This clonotype has ten or more counts. The gene calls are TRBV20-1 and TRBJ2-1; the match to TRBD1 covers 7 bases. CDR3 length: 14 amino acids. Germline loops: CDR1 DFQATT, CDR2 SNEGSKA (reference sequence). Trimming took 6 bases from V and 7 from J; bases not matched to a gene: 12. CDR3 DNA: TGCAGTGCCAAGAAGGGGGCGCTTCTAAATGAGCAGTTCTTC. This encodes CSAKKGALLNEQFF.

This clonotype was counted many times. The rearrangement links TRBV20-1 to TRBJ1-4; D is unclear. The CDR3 loop spans 13 amino acids. With 7 bases removed from V and 0 bases from J, the gap between germline ends came to 9 bases. Germline loops: CDR1 DFQATT, CDR2 SNEGSKA (reference sequence). The CDR3 coding sequence is TGCAGTGTTCACAGCTCAACTAATGAAAAACTGTTTTTT. It specifies CSVHSSTNEKLFF.

The chain links TRBV18 to TRBJ1-1; tentatively, D is TRBD1 (6 bases). This CDR3 has 15 residues. With 6 bases removed from V and 5 bases from J, the gap between germline ends came to 19 bases. Germline CDR1 KGHSH, CDR2 LQKENI. CDR3: CASSLRRGAITEAFF. CDR3 nucleotide sequence: TGTGCCAGCTCCCTACGGCGGGGGGCGATTACTGAAGCTTTCTTT.

This clonotype appeared a few times. The rearrangement uses TRBV11-2 and TRBJ2-7; TRBD1 agrees at 9 bases. Trimming cost V 5 bases and J 12 bases; bases outside gene matches: 8. The CDR3 contains 12 residues. Germline V lookup: CDR1 SGHAT, CDR2 FQNNGV. CDR3 sequence reads: CASSHRQGEGYV. CDR3 bases: TGTGCCAGCAGCCACCGACAGGGGGAGGGGTACGTC.

This clonotype was counted many times. This chain connects TRBV5-1 to TRBJ2-5, with 7 nucleotides matching TRBD1. Losses at the gene ends were 0 bases for V and 2 bases for J; bases not matched to a gene: 7. Germline assignment: CDR1 SGHRS and CDR2 YFSETQ. CDR3 length: 16 amino acids. CDR3 residues: CASSLAGTASQETQYF. The CDR3 nucleotides are TGCGCCAGCAGCTTGGCCGGGACAGCGTCACAAGAGACCCAGTACTTC.

The rearrangement links TRBV20-1 to TRBJ2-5, with 7 positions matching TRBD1. V trimming: 3 bases; J trimming: 3 bases; junction bases outside the gene matches: 13. CDR1 is DFQATT, CDR2 SNEGSKA, per germline (reference sequence). This CDR3 is 16 amino acids long. The CDR3, as DNA: TGCAGTGCTAGGGACAGGAGGAGCGGTTCAAAAGAGACCCAGTACTTC. It specifies CSARDRRSGSKETQYF.

The chain carries TRBV20-1 and TRBJ2-1, with 16 bases matching TRBD2. CDR1 and CDR2 from the germline V gene are DFQATT and SNEGSKA (reference sequence). With 1 base clipped from V and 0 bases from J, the junction kept 9 bases outside the gene matches. The CDR3 loop spans 20 amino acids. In nucleotides, the CDR3 is TGCAGTGCTAGAGCCGTCGGGACTAGCGGGAGGGGGAGCTCCTACAATGAGCAGTTCTTC. Its translation is CSARAVGTSGRGSSYNEQFF.

Many counts were recorded for this clonotype. J is TRBJ1-1 and V is TRBV11-2; 12 bases are shared with TRBD1. CDR3 length: 19 residues. Germline CDR1 and CDR2: SGHAT and FQNNGV. J gave up 0 bases and V 3 bases, and 11 bases lay outside the gene matches. This CDR3 reads CASSFQKGQGARMNTEAFF. The CDR3 coding sequence is TGTGCCAGCAGCTTCCAAAAGGGACAGGGGGCCAGAATGAACACTGAAGCTTTCTTT.

The chain carries TRBV19 and TRBJ2-3; a possible D gene is TRBD2 (6 bases). V shed 4 bases and J shed 2 bases, with 10 bases lying between them. Germline CDR1 LNHDA, CDR2 SQIVND (reference sequence). CDR3 length: 14 amino acids. In DNA form, the CDR3 reads TGTGCCAGTAGTACGGGACTCCACACAGATACGCAGTATTTT. This codes for CASSTGLHTDTQYF.

This clonotype came up a few times. CDR3 protein: CASSLVGRIEETQYF. DNA of the CDR3: TGCGCCAGCAGCTTGGTCGGAAGGATAGAAGAGACCCAGTACTTC. The chain joins TRBV5-1 to TRBJ2-5, with D uncertain. Per the germline V gene, CDR1 is SGHRS and CDR2 is YFSETQ. Trimming removed 0 bases at V and 3 bases at J, with 12 bases between. The CDR3 sequence is 15 residues long.

The rearrangement joins TRBV5-4 to TRBJ2-5, with D maybe TRBD1 (6 bases). CDR1 SGHNT and CDR2 YYREEE come from the germline V gene (reference sequence). V was pared by 4 bases and J by 3 bases, with 10 bases between. The CDR3 is 13 residues long. DNA for the CDR3: TGTGCCAGCAGCACGGACAGAGAAGAGACCCAGTACTTC. Translated: CASSTDREETQYF.

This clonotype came up a few times. The J gene is TRBJ2-3, the V gene TRBV18, with 7 positions matching TRBD2. CDR3 length: 14 amino acids. The J segment lost 6 bases and the V segment lost 6 bases, leaving 9 bases of the junction unmatched. CDR1 is KGHSH, CDR2 LQKENI, per germline. CDR3 coding DNA: TGTGCCAGCTCTTCCGGGACTAAAGTGGATACGCAGTATTTT. This translates into CASSSGTKVDTQYF.

This clonotype was seen repeatedly, ten times or more. The genes are TRBV29-1 and TRBJ1-2, with TRBD1 as a possible D gene (6 bases). CDR3 length equals 15 residues. Germline assignment: CDR1 SQVTM and CDR2 ANQGSEA. The V and J ends lost 4 bases and 4 bases respectively, with 19 bases between them. The CDR3 bases are TGCAGCGTTGCCACCGGCCAAGACAGGCTCTATGGCTACACCTTC. This encodes CSVATGQDRLYGYTF.

This clonotype was observed many times. The chain recombines TRBV7-9 with TRBJ2-2; a possible D gene is TRBD1 (5 bases). Trimming removed 5 bases at V and 1 base at J, with 11 bases between. CDR1 SEHNR and CDR2 FQNEAQ come from the germline V gene (reference sequence). The CDR3 consists of 15 residues. The CDR3 DNA reads as TGTGCCAGCAGCCGATTAGGACAGAACACCGGGGAGCTGTTTTTT. It is translated as CASSRLGQNTGELFF. The variable domain in full, completed from reference TRBV7-9 and TRBJ2-2, reads DTGVSQNPRHKITKRGQNVTFRCDPISEHNRLYWYRQTLGQGPEFLTYFQNEAQLEKSRLLSDRFSAERPKGSFSTLEIQRTEQGDSAMYLCASSRLGQNTGELFFGEGSRLTVL.

The chain is built from TRBV5-8 and TRBJ2-4, with D unclear. The CDR3 has 15 residues. V was cut by 2 bases and J by 9 bases, with 18 bases left in between. Germline values: CDR1 SGHTS, CDR2 YDEGEE. In DNA, the CDR3 is TGTGCCAGCAGCTTCGCTAACGCCTACGGATCCATTCAGTACTTC. Amino acid sequence: CASSFANAYGSIQYF.

This clonotype has ten or more counts. The rearrangement joins TRBV29-1 to TRBJ2-1; 10 nucleotides line up with TRBD1. The CDR3 loop spans 14 amino acids. The germline V gene has CDR1 SQVTM and CDR2 ANQGSEA. The V gene end was trimmed by 3 bases and the J gene end by 6 bases; junction bases not matched to a gene: 5. CDR3: CSVEGDRGGNEQFF. CDR3 DNA: TGCAGCGTTGAGGGGGACAGGGGCGGCAATGAGCAGTTCTTC.

The CDR3 protein is CSARDPGTSGPNEQFF. The CDR3 DNA follows: TGCAGTGCTAGAGATCCCGGGACTAGCGGACCCAATGAGCAGTTCTTC. V gene TRBV20-1 combines with J gene TRBJ2-1, with 11 nucleotides matching TRBD2. The germline V gene encodes CDR1 DFQATT and CDR2 SNEGSKA (reference sequence). CDR3 length equals 16 residues. Unmatched junction bases numbered 7, after V lost 0 bases and J lost 6 bases.

This clonotype was counted many times. The chain joins TRBV6-5 to TRBJ1-6; D is ambiguous. Germline V lookup: CDR1 MNHEY, CDR2 SVGAGI. The CDR3 contains 14 residues. With 2 bases removed from V and 0 bases from J, the gap between germline ends came to 2 bases. The CDR3 nucleotides are TGTGCCAGCAGTTACATCTCCTATAATTCACCCCTCCACTTT. Encoded protein: CASSYISYNSPLHF.

V usage is TRBV20-1 and J usage is TRBJ2-3; 7 bases match TRBD2. Germline assignment: CDR1 DFQATT and CDR2 SNEGSKA (reference sequence). The CDR3 covers 16 residues. V lost 5 bases, J lost 1 base, and 12 bases stayed unmatched. For the CDR3, the DNA is TGCAGTGCTGGCGGAACTAGCGCTGTTCGCACAGATACGCAGTATTTT. This gives the protein CSAGGTSAVRTDTQYF.

This clonotype has a handful of counts. The chain employs TRBV11-2 and TRBJ2-1; D possibly matches TRBD1 or TRBD2 (6 bases each). V lost 6 bases and J lost 9, with 15 bases in between. Germline V gene lookup returns CDR1 SGHAT and CDR2 FQNNGV. The CDR3 runs 13 residues. CDR3 coding DNA: TGTGCCAGCAGACTAACGGGGGCCGTTGAGCAGTTCTTC. Its translation: CASRLTGAVEQFF.

The V and J genes are TRBV3-1 and TRBJ1-2; the D gene is possibly TRBD1 (6 bases). Germline V gene data show CDR1 as LGHDT and CDR2 as YNNKEL (reference sequence). V gave up 6 bases and J gave up 6 bases, with 17 bases separating them. The CDR3 spans 14 residues. CDR3 sequence (DNA): TGTGCCAGCAGGGGACACGGCGATCCCCATGGCTACACCTTC. Protein product: CASRGHGDPHGYTF.

A remark on this clonotype: This clone may be a read error of a much larger clone one base away. This chain uses TRBV3-1 with TRBJ1-1; possibly TRBD1 for D (5 bases). This CDR3 region has 13 residues. The germline V gene encodes CDR1 LGHDT and CDR2 YNNKEL (reference sequence). The V end was cut by 5 bases, the J end by 1 base, with 8 bases between. The CDR3 nucleotides read TGTGCCAGCAGCGACACAGGGAACACTGAAGCTTTCTTT. Amino acid sequence: CASSDTGNTEAFF.